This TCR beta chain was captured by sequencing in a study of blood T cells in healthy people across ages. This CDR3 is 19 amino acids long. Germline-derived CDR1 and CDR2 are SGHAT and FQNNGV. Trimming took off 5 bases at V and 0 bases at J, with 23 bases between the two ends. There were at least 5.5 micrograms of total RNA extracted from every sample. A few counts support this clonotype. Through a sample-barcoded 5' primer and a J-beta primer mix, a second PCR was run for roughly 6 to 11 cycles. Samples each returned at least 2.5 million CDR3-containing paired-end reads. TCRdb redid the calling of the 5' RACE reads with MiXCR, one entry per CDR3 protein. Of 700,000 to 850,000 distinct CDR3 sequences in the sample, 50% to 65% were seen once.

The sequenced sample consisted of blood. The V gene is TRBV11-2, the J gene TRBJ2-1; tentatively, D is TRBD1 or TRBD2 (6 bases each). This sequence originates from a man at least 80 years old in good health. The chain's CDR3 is CASSLQRVSGALSYNEQFF. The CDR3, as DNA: TGTGCCAGCAGCCTCCAGCGGGTGTCAGGGGCCCTCTCCTACAATGAGCAGTTCTTC.